The following is a TCR beta chain sequence with its context. Its matching antigen is unknown. Primers targeted 54 TRBV and 13 TRBJ segments. Some clones are missing from TCRdb's copy, which holds only in-frame ones; the method was immunoSEQ multiplex PCR. The table has 75,000 to 90,000 clones, about 89% seen once. This specimen comes from a study of T cell repertoires and HLA-DP antigens. V was shortened by 4 bases and J by 9 bases, with 16 bases between the two germline ends. This CDR3 has 13 residues. Germline V lookup: CDR1 MDHEN, CDR2 SYDVKM. Findings and limits, study-wide: Average cumulative frequency of previously undetected clones was 36.3% against one allele and more than 50% against the other.

The sequence was collected from a man aged 45 to 65 in good health and CMV-seronegative. The J gene is TRBJ2-7, the V gene TRBV28; possibly TRBD2 for D (5 bases). The sample taken for sequencing was CD4+ T cells from PBMCs. The CDR3: CASSSPPKSGQYF. CDR3 nucleotides: TGTGCCAGCAGTTCCCCCCCGAAAAGCGGGCAGTACTTC.